The clone carrying this T cell receptor (beta chain) has only a few counts. Its antigen is not identified. The sample is drawn from a study of T cells after yellow fever vaccination. Study-wide points: From the bulk population, abundant clonotypes could contaminate and appear within FACS-sorted repertoires.

The CDR3 has 15 amino acids. CDR1 is SEHNR, CDR2 FQNEAQ, per germline (reference sequence). V was clipped by 5 bases and J by 2 bases, with 13 bases between them. Universal primer sites and UMIs were introduced during 5'RACE template-switching synthesis of TCR cDNA. One entry per CDR3 protein, called by TCRdb with MiXCR from the 5' RACE reads. This table holds some 560,000 distinct CDR3 sequences, 15% to 20% found once. The material was PBMCs, obtained 15 days after the yellow fever booster vaccination. The source of this sequence is a man younger than 45 who received the YFV17D yellow fever vaccine. V gene TRBV7-9 combines with J gene TRBJ2-1; D uncertain. The CDR3 here is CASSPPRTTYNEQFF. The DNA for the CDR3 is TGTGCCAGCAGCCCCCCGAGGACCACCTACAATGAGCAGTTCTTC.